A selection of T cell receptor beta chains follows, all from one sample in a study of cytomegalovirus exposure and HLA in healthy donors. Only in-frame clones appear in the TCRdb table, and some are missing; sequencing was by immunoSEQ multiplex PCR. The sample lists 130,000 or so clones, 70% to 85% occurring once. The sequencing input was PBMCs. The receptor source for this set is a man aged 18 to 30 in good health and CMV-seropositive. Both conserved end residues are part of each CDR3. D genes are given only for firm matches. Only part of the rows carry a size: once, few, many, or a class if the clone is expanded.

TRBD1	TRBV19	TRBJ1-5	.	TGTGCCAGTAGTATAGGAACCGGGACAGTAGATCTCAATCAGCCCCAGCATTTT	CASSIGTGTVDLNQPQHF
TRBD2	TRBV5-1	TRBJ2-2	.	TGCGCCAGCAGCTTGTCCGCGGGGGGATTTGCCAGGGAGCTGTTTTTT	CASSLSAGGFARELFF
.	TRBV6-1	TRBJ1-5	.	TGTGCCAGCAGTGAAGCTCCCGGAGTGCAGCCCCAGCATTTT	CASSEAPGVQPQHF
.	TRBV6-4	TRBJ2-5	.	TGTGCCAGCAGTGAGGGGAGAGGAGAGACCCAGTACTTC	CASSEGRGETQYF
.	TRBV5-1	TRBJ2-1	few	TGCGCCAGCAGCAGCCGGGACACAGGTGGTTTCTACAATGAGCAGTTCTTC	CASSSRDTGGFYNEQFF
TRBD2	TRBV30	TRBJ2-2	.	TGTGCCTGGAGTGCCCGGACTAGCGGCCTGAACACCGGGGAGCTGTTTTTT	CAWSARTSGLNTGELFF
.	TRBV28	TRBJ1-3	.	TGTGCCAGCAGTTCGGGGGGAAACACCATATATTTT	CASSSGGNTIYF
.	TRBV27	TRBJ2-3	few	TGTGCCAGCAGTTTATCCCCCGACACCACAGATACGCAGTATTTT	CASSLSPDTTDTQYF
.	TRBV4-1	TRBJ1-4	.	TGCGCCAGCAGCCAAAGCGGAGGTGCTAATGAAAAACTGTTTTTT	CASSQSGGANEKLFF
.	TRBV7-3	TRBJ1-1	.	TGTGCCAGCAGCTCACACAACAGGGTCACTGAAGCTTTCTTT	CASSSHNRVTEAFF
.	TRBV7-9	TRBJ2-5	few	TGTGCCAGCAGTTCCTCGGGTGGGGAGACCCAGTACTTC	CASSSSGGETQYF
.	TRBV6-5	TRBJ1-1	.	TGTGCCAGCAGTGATGGACAGTCGAACACTGAAGCTTTCTTT	CASSDGQSNTEAFF
TRBD1	TRBV19	TRBJ2-7	.	TGTGCCAGTAGTTTTGACATCGAGGGGGCGTACGAGCAGTACTTC	CASSFDIEGAYEQYF
TRBD2	TRBV5-1	TRBJ2-3	.	TGCGCCAGCAGCTTGTCCGCTGGGACTAGCGGGAGGCGCACAGATACGCAGTATTTT	CASSLSAGTSGRRTDTQYF
TRBD1	TRBV2	TRBJ1-2	few	TGTGCCAGCAGTAATTCCGGGACAGGGAGTCTAGGCTATGGCTACACCTTC	CASSNSGTGSLGYGYTF
.	TRBV18	TRBJ2-7	.	TGTGCCAGCTCACCACTGGCGGGCGAGTCCTCCGAGCAGTACTTC	CASSPLAGESSEQYF
.	TRBV19	TRBJ2-1	few	TGTGCCAGTAGTGCAGGGAAAGCCTACAATGAGCAGTTCTTC	CASSAGKAYNEQFF
TRBD1	TRBV5-6	TRBJ2-7	.	TGTGCCAGCAGCTTGCAGGGACAGGAGTCATCGAAGAAGTACTTC	CASSLQGQESSKKYF